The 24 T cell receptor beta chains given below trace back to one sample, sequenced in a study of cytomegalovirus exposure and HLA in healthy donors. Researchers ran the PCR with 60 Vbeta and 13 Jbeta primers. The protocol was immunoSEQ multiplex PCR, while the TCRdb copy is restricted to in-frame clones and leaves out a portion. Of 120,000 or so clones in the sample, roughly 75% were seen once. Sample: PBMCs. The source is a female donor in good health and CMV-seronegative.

The CDR3 DNA reads as TGTGCCAGTGCCTTTCTAGCGAACACCGGGGAGCTGTTTTTT. As protein: CASAFLANTGELFF. The chain links TRBV19 to TRBJ2-2; D not certain. The CDR3 loop spans 14 amino acids. With 8 bases removed from V and 0 bases from J, the gap between germline ends came to 10 bases. CDR1 is LNHDA and CDR2 is SQIVND in the germline V gene (reference sequence).

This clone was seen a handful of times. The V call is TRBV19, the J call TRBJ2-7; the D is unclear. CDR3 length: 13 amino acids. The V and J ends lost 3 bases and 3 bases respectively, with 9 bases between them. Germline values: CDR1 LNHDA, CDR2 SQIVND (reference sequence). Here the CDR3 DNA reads TGTGCCAGTAGTATGGGCAGGAACTACGAGCAGTACTTC. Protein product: CASSMGRNYEQYF.

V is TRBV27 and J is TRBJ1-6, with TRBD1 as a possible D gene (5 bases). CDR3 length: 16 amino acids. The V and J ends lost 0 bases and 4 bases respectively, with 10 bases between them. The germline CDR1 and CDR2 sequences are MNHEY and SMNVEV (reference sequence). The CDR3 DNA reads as TGTGCCAGCAGTTTATCGGCAGGGCTTTATAATTCACCCCTCCACTTT. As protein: CASSLSAGLYNSPLHF.

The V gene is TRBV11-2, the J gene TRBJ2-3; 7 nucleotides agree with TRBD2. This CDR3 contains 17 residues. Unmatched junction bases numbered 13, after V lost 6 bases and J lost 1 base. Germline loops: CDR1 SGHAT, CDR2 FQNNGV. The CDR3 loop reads CASRVPRWAGGTDTQYF. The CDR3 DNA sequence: TGTGCCAGCAGGGTCCCTAGATGGGCGGGAGGCACAGATACGCAGTATTTT.

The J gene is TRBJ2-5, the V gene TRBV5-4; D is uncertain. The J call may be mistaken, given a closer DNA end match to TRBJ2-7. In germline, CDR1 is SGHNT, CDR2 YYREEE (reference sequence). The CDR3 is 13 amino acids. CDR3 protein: CASSLVTSYEQYF. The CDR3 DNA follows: TGTGCCAGCAGCTTGGTTACTTCCTACGAGCAGTACTTC.

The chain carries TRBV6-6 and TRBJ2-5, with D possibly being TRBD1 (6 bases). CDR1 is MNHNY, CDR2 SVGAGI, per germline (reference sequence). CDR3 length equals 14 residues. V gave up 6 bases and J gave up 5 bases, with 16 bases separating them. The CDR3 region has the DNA TGTGCCAGCAGCCGATACAGGGTTACGGAGACCCAGTACTTC. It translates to CASSRYRVTETQYF.

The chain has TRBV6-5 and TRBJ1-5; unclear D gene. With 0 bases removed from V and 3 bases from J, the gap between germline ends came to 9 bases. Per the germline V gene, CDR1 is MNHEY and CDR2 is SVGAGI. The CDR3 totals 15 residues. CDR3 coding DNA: TGTGCCAGCAGTTACTCGAAAACAGACAATCAGCCCCAGCATTTT. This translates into CASSYSKTDNQPQHF.

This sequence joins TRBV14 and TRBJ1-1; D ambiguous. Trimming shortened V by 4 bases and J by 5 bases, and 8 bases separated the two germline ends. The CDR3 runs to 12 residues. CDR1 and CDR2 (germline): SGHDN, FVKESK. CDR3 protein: CASSLGWTEAFF. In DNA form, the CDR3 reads TGTGCCAGCAGCCTCGGGTGGACTGAAGCTTTCTTT.

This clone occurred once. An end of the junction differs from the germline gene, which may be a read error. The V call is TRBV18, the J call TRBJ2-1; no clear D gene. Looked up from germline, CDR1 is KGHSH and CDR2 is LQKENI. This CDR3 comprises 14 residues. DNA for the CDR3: TGTGCCAGCTCACCACGGAGTCCTACCAATGAGCGGTTCTTC. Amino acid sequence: CASSPRSPTNERFF. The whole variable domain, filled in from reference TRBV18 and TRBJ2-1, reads NAGVMQNPRHLVRRRGQEARLRCSPMKGHSHVYWYRQLPEEGLKFMVYLQKENIIDESGMPKERFSAEFPKEGPSILRIQQVVRGDSAAYFCASSPRSPTNERFFGPGTRLTVL.

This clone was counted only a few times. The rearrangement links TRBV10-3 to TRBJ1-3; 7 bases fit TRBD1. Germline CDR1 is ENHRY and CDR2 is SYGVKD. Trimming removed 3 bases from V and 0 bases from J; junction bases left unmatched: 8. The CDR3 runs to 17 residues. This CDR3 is CAISDPGQRSSGNTIYF. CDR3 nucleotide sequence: TGTGCCATCAGTGACCCGGGACAGAGGAGCTCTGGAAACACCATATATTTT.

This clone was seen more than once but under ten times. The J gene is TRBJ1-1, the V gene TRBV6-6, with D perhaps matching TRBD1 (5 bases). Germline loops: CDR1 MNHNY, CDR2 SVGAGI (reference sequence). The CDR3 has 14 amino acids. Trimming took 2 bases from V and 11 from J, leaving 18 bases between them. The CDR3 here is CASSYVRGGGDAFF. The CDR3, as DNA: TGTGCCAGCAGTTACGTCCGCGGGGGGGGAGATGCTTTCTTT.

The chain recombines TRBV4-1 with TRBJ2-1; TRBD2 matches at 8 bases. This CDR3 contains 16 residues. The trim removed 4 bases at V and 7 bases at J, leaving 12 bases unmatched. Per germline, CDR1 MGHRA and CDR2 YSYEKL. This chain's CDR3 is CASSPESGGRGNEQFF. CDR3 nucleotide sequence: TGCGCCAGCAGCCCAGAAAGCGGGGGCCGGGGTAATGAGCAGTTCTTC.

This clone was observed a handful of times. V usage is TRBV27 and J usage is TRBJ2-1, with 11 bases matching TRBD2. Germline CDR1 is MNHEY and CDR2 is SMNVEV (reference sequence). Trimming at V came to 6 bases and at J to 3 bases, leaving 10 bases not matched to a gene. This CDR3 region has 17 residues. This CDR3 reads CASSPWAGTSGYNEQFF. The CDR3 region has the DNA TGTGCCAGCAGCCCATGGGCCGGGACTAGCGGCTACAATGAGCAGTTCTTC.

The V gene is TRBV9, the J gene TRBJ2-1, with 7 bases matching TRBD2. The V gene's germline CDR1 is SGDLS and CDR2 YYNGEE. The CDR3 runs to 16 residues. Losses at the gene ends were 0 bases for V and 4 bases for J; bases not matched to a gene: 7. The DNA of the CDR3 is TGTGCCAGCAGCGTAGGGCGGGGGATCCTATACAATGAGCAGTTCTTC. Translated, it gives CASSVGRGILYNEQFF. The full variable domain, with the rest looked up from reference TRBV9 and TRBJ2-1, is DSGVTQTPKHLITATGQRVTLRCSPRSGDLSVYWYQQSLDQGLQFLIQYYNGEERAKGNILERFSAQQFPDLHSELNLSSLELGDSALYFCASSVGRGILYNEQFFGPGTRLTVL.

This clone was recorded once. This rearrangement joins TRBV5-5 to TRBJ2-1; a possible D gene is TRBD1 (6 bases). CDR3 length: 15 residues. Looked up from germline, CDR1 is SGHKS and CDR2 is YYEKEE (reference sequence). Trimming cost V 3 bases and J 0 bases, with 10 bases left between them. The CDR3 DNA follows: TGTGCCAGCAGCTACGACAGGCGCTCCTACAATGAGCAGTTCTTC. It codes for CASSYDRRSYNEQFF.

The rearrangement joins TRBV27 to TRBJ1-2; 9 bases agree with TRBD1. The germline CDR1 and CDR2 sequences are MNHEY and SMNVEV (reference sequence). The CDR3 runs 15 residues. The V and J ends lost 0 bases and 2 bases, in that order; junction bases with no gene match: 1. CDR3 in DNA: TGTGCCAGCAGTTTATCCGGGACAGGGAACTATGGCTACACCTTC. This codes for CASSLSGTGNYGYTF.

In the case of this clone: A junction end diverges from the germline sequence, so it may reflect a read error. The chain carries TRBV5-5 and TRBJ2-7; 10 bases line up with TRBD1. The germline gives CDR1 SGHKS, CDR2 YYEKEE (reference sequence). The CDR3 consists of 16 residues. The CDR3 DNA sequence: TGTGCCAGCAGCCCTTGGTCGGGACAGGGGTCCTACGAGCGGTACTTC. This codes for CASSPWSGQGSYERYF.

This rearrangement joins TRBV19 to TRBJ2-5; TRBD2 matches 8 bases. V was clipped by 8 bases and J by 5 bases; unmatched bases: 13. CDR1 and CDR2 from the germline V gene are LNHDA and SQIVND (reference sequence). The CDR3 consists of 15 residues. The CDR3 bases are TGTGCCAGTCGGAGAGATGCAGCGGGAGCTGAGACCCAGTACTTC. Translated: CASRRDAAGAETQYF.

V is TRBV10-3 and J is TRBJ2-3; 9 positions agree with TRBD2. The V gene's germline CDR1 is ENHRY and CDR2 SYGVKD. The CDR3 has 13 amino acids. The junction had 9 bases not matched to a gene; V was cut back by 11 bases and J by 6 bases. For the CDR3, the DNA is TGTGCCTTCTCTAGCGGGATGAGCGATACGCAGTATTTT. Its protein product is CAFSSGMSDTQYF.

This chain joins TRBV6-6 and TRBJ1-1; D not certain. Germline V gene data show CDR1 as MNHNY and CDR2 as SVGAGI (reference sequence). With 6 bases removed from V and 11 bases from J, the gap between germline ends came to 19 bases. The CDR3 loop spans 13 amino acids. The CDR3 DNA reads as TGTGCCAGCAGGCGCGAGAACTTGGCGGAGGCTTTCTTT. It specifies CASRRENLAEAFF.

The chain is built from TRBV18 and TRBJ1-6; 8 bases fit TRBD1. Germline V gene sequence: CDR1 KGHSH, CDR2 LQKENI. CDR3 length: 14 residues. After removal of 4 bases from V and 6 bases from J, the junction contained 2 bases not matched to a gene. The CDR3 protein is CASSRGQGNSPLHF. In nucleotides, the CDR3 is TGTGCCAGCTCACGCGGACAGGGTAATTCACCCCTCCACTTT.

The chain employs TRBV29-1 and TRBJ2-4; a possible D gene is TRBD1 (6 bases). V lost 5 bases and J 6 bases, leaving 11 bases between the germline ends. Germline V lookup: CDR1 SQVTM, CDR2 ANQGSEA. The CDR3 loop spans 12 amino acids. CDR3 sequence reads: CSVRGTVNIQYF. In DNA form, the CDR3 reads TGCAGCGTTAGGGGGACGGTAAACATTCAGTACTTC.

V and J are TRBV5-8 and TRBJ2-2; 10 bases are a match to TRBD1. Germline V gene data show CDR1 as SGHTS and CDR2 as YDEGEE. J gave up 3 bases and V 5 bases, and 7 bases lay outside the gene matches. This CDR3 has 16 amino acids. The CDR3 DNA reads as TGTGCCAGCAGGCTCTTGGGACAGGGGTACACCGGGGAGCTGTTTTTT. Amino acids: CASRLLGQGYTGELFF.

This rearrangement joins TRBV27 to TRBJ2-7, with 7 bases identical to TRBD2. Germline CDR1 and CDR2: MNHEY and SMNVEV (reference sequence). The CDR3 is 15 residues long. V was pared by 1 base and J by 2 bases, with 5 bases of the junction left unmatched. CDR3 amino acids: CASSLYAGETYEQYF. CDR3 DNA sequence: TGTGCCAGCAGTTTATATGCGGGAGAGACCTACGAGCAGTACTTC.